One sample yielded the 24 T cell receptor beta chains listed below, sequenced in a study of early T cells in non-severe SARS-CoV-2 infection (dated by TCRdb to about 2021). The library was obtained by 5' RACE. TCRdb shows the sequencer as NextSeq 500. TCRdb trimmed the raw reads at Q25, called clones with MiXCR and kept productive beta chains. Every distinct CDR3 protein forms one entry, paired with its most common genes and DNA. The sample table records about 94,000 distinct CDR3 sequences; roughly 13% of these occur just once. Together, the top ten hold over 2% of the sample. Source material: whole blood. Source of these receptors: an adult who was a healthcare worker with PCR-confirmed SARS-CoV-2 infection or an uninfected control (not recorded which).

The chain links TRBV29-1 to TRBJ2-2, with D perhaps matching TRBD1 or TRBD2 (5 bases each). Trimming cost V 4 bases and J 3 bases, with 9 bases left between them. CDR1 is SQVTM, CDR2 ANQGSEA, per germline. The CDR3 length is 13 residues. The CDR3 coding sequence is TGCAGCGTTGGGGACGGGGACACCGGGGAGCTGTTTTTT. It translates to CSVGDGDTGELFF.

The chain joins TRBV6-5 to TRBJ1-5; D possibly corresponds to TRBD1 (5 bases). V lost 0 bases, J lost 9 bases, and 21 bases lay in between. There are 17 residues in the CDR3. CDR1 MNHEY and CDR2 SVGAGI come from the germline V gene. CDR3 nucleotides: TGTGCCAGCAGTTACTCGAAAATCGGGGACGGTCAGTGGCCCCAGCATTTT. The encoded protein is CASSYSKIGDGQWPQHF.

This clonotype has at least ten counts. This chain links TRBV5-1 with TRBJ2-3; weak D call: TRBD1 (6 bases). The CDR3 extends over 15 amino acids. Germline CDR1 SGHRS, CDR2 YFSETQ. Trimming stripped 4 bases from V and 2 bases from J, with 14 bases between. CDR3 loop: CASSVQGIPTDTQYF. In nucleotides, the CDR3 is TGCGCCAGCAGCGTACAGGGCATCCCCACAGATACGCAGTATTTT.

This clonotype was counted many times. The rearrangement links TRBV11-3 to TRBJ2-3; TRBD2 aligns across 13 bases. The CDR3 covers 15 residues. V dropped 4 bases and J dropped 6; count of bases not matched to a gene: 4. Germline assignment: CDR1 SGHNT and CDR2 YENEEA. CDR3 amino acids: CASSSRLAGGDTQYF. CDR3 nucleotides: TGTGCCAGCAGCTCACGACTAGCGGGGGGTGATACGCAGTATTTT.

In this sample, this clonotype turned up many times. This rearrangement joins TRBV11-2 to TRBJ2-7; D is perhaps TRBD1 (5 bases). Germline assignment: CDR1 SGHAT and CDR2 FQNNGV. V lost 6 bases, J lost 4 bases, and 16 bases lay in between. This CDR3 spans 14 amino acids. In DNA form, the CDR3 reads TGTGCCAGCAGTTTTACGCGGACAAGATACGAGCAGTACTTC. Translated, it gives CASSFTRTRYEQYF.

CDR3 sequence: CASSFWGTGELFF. CDR3 coding DNA: TGTGCCAGCAGTTTTTGGGGGACCGGGGAGCTGTTTTTT. The chain couples TRBV27 to TRBJ2-2; D possibly matches TRBD1 or TRBD2 (5 bases each). This CDR3 is built from 13 residues. Germline CDR1 reads MNHEY; CDR2 reads SMNVEV (reference sequence). The V end lost 3 bases, the J end lost 5 bases, and 7 bases lay between the germline ends.

This clonotype was counted ten times or more. V gene TRBV5-5 combines with J gene TRBJ2-2; D ambiguous. Between the trimmed V and J ends, which lost 3 bases and 5 bases, there was a span of 17 bases. CDR1 and CDR2 from the germline V gene are SGHKS and YYEKEE (reference sequence). The CDR3 has 16 residues. CDR3 DNA sequence: TGTGCCAGCAGCTCCGGAACCCTCCCGGCAACCGGGGAGCTGTTTTTT. This translates into CASSSGTLPATGELFF. Filled out from reference TRBV5-5 and TRBJ2-2, the complete variable domain reads DAGVTQSPTHLIKTRGQQVTLRCSPISGHKSVSWYQQVLGQGPQFIFQYYEKEERGRGNFPDRFSARQFPNYSSELNVNALLLGDSALYLCASSSGTLPATGELFFGEGSRLTVL.

In its sample, this clonotype was seen many times. The chain recombines TRBV5-1 with TRBJ2-5, with 11 bases identical to TRBD1. The germline V gene has CDR1 SGHRS and CDR2 YFSETQ. After removal of 1 base from V and 6 bases from J, the junction contained 17 bases not matched to a gene. The CDR3 is 19 amino acids. CDR3 coding DNA: TGCGCCAGCAGCTTGTCACCGCCAACCGGGACAGGGGGGGCGAAGACCCAGTACTTC. The encoded protein is CASSLSPPTGTGGAKTQYF.

This clonotype has at least ten counts. This chain connects TRBV28 to TRBJ1-4, with D possibly TRBD1 on 5 matching bases. Trimming cost V 3 bases and J 2 bases, with 13 bases left between them. The CDR3 extends over 16 amino acids. Germline V gene sequence: CDR1 MDHEN, CDR2 SYDVKM. CDR3 protein: CASSFHGAGTNEKLFF. The CDR3 DNA sequence: TGTGCCAGCAGTTTTCACGGGGCTGGGACTAATGAAAAACTGTTTTTT.

This clonotype was counted a few times. This chain joins TRBV27 and TRBJ2-7, with D perhaps assigned TRBD1 or TRBD2 (5 bases each). This CDR3 region has 15 residues. Germline CDR1 is MNHEY and CDR2 is SMNVEV (reference sequence). Trimming shortened V by 8 bases and J by 7 bases, and 24 bases separated the two germline ends. The CDR3 coding sequence is TGTGCCAGCGCGACCCCCGGGACGGGGAAATGGGAGCAGTACTTC. As protein: CASATPGTGKWEQYF.

V is TRBV20-1 and J is TRBJ2-3; D may be TRBD2 (6 bases). Per the germline V gene, CDR1 is DFQATT and CDR2 is SNEGSKA (reference sequence). V was shortened by 6 bases and J by 4 bases, with 17 bases between the two germline ends. CDR3 length equals 14 residues. This CDR3 is CSAPYRGKSDTQYF. Written as DNA, the CDR3 is TGCAGTGCCCCCTATCGGGGGAAGTCAGATACGCAGTATTTT.

This chain connects TRBV5-6 to TRBJ2-1, with 11 bases matching TRBD1. Germline CDR1 is SGHDT and CDR2 is YYEEEE. The trim removed 5 bases at V and 8 bases at J, leaving 9 bases unmatched. This CDR3 region has 15 residues. In nucleotides, the CDR3 is TGTGCCAGCAGGATACCGGGACAGGGGGTCTATGAGCAGTTCTTC. Its translation is CASRIPGQGVYEQFF.

This clonotype has a handful of counts. The chain links TRBV24-1 to TRBJ2-1, with D perhaps matching TRBD2 (5 bases). There are 16 residues in the CDR3. Trimming left V 5 bases short and J 0 bases short, with 13 bases between. Germline V gives CDR1 KGHDR, CDR2 SFDVKD. The CDR3 is CATSGHSVSSYNEQFF. The CDR3 DNA reads TGTGCCACCAGTGGGCATAGCGTCAGCTCCTACAATGAGCAGTTCTTC.

The V call is TRBV6-2 or TRBV6-3, the J call TRBJ2-1, with 9 bases lining up with TRBD2. With V trimmed by 5 bases and J by 3 bases, 5 bases remained unmatched. The CDR3 has 15 residues. The V gene's germline CDR1 is MNHEY and CDR2 SVGEGT. The CDR3 here is CASSGTSGRYNEQFF. DNA of the CDR3: TGTGCCAGCAGTGGTACTAGCGGGCGCTACAATGAGCAGTTCTTC.

This clonotype was observed at least ten times. V is TRBV5-6 and J is TRBJ2-2; unclear D gene. Trimming took 2 bases from V and 6 from J, leaving 8 bases between them. Germline-derived CDR1 and CDR2 are SGHDT and YYEEEE. The CDR3 consists of 13 residues. The CDR3 spells CASSLLGAGELFF. The DNA of the CDR3 is TGTGCCAGCAGCTTATTGGGCGCCGGGGAGCTGTTTTTT.

This clonotype was detected only a few times. V gene TRBV7-8 combines with J gene TRBJ1-2, with 7 bases lining up with TRBD1. CDR1 is SGHVS and CDR2 is FQNEAQ in the germline V gene. The CDR3 loop spans 15 amino acids. V dropped 1 base and J dropped 4; count of bases not matched to a gene: 6. The CDR3 nucleotides are TGTGCCAGCAGCTTAGGAGGGGACAGAAGCTATGGCTACACCTTC. Its translation is CASSLGGDRSYGYTF.

This clonotype occurred many times. The chain links TRBV20-1 to TRBJ2-2, with TRBD2 as a possible D gene (5 bases). Germline loops: CDR1 DFQATT, CDR2 SNEGSKA (reference sequence). The CDR3 sequence is 14 residues long. V lost 1 base, J lost 7 bases, and 13 bases lay in between. The CDR3 sequence: CSARGLAGYGELFF. The CDR3 DNA reads TGCAGTGCTAGAGGTCTCGCGGGTTACGGGGAGCTGTTTTTT.

This chain connects TRBV5-1 to TRBJ1-3; D is unclear. This CDR3 has 16 residues. V was cut by 0 bases and J by 8 bases, with 18 bases left in between. Germline loops: CDR1 SGHRS, CDR2 YFSETQ. The CDR3 protein is CASSLGRDAYLDTIYF. The CDR3, as DNA: TGCGCCAGCAGCTTGGGACGCGACGCTTATCTGGACACCATATATTTT. Complete variable domain (other parts from reference TRBV5-1 and TRBJ1-3): KAGVTQTPRYLIKTRGQQVTLSCSPISGHRSVSWYQQTPGQGLQFLFEYFSETQRNKGNFPGRFSGRQFSNSRSEMNVSTLELGDSALYLCASSLGRDAYLDTIYFGEGSWLTVV.

The V call is TRBV7-3, the J call TRBJ2-1; 10 nucleotides align to TRBD1. With 2 bases clipped from V and 0 bases from J, the junction kept 7 bases outside the gene matches. Germline CDR1 is SGHTA and CDR2 is FQGTGA. There are 18 residues in the CDR3. This CDR3 is CASSLGRDRGDSYNEQFF. CDR3 nucleotide sequence: TGTGCCAGCAGCTTAGGCCGGGACAGGGGAGACTCCTACAATGAGCAGTTCTTC. Full variable domain (missing parts from reference TRBV7-3 and TRBJ2-1): GAGVSQTPSNKVTEKGKYVELRCDPISGHTALYWYRQSLGQGPEFLIYFQGTGAADDSGLPNDRFFAVRPEGSVSTLKIQRTERGDSAVYLCASSLGRDRGDSYNEQFFGPGTRLTVL.

This clonotype was seen many times. The genes are TRBV10-1 and TRBJ2-2; D is unresolved. Germline assignment: CDR1 WNHNN and CDR2 SYGVQD (reference sequence). V gave up 4 bases and J gave up 1 base, with 13 bases separating them. This CDR3 region has 16 residues. The chain's CDR3 is CASSAGPRMNTGELFF. The CDR3, as DNA: TGCGCCAGCAGTGCGGGCCCGAGAATGAACACCGGGGAGCTGTTTTTT.

This clonotype was detected only once. The gene calls are TRBV29-1 and TRBJ2-1; 10 nucleotides agree with TRBD1. Germline lookup yields CDR1 SQVTM and CDR2 ANQGSEA. The CDR3 is 12 residues long. V was clipped by 7 bases and J by 7 bases; unmatched bases: 4. CDR3 coding DNA: TGCAGCGGTTGGGGACAGGGGAATGAGCAGTTCTTC. This codes for CSGWGQGNEQFF.

The table lists this clonotype with a few counts. The V and J genes are TRBV4-1 and TRBJ2-1; TRBD1 matches at 7 bases. CDR1 is MGHRA, CDR2 YSYEKL, per germline. V was pared by 4 bases and J by 7 bases, with 10 bases of the junction left unmatched. This CDR3 contains 15 residues. CDR3 sequence: CASSRDRVSRNEQFF. In DNA, the CDR3 is TGCGCCAGCAGCCGTGACAGGGTGTCGCGTAATGAGCAGTTCTTC.

In its sample, this clonotype was seen many times. The rearrangement joins TRBV20-1 to TRBJ2-7, with D maybe TRBD1 (5 bases). Trimming stripped 3 bases from V and 0 bases from J, with 12 bases between. Germline CDR1 reads DFQATT; CDR2 reads SNEGSKA (reference sequence). The CDR3 covers 14 residues. As DNA, the CDR3 is TGCAGTGCTAGGACAGCGAAATTCTCCTACGAGCAGTACTTC. Its translation: CSARTAKFSYEQYF.

This clonotype was seen at least ten times. The chain combines TRBV11-2 with TRBJ2-1; 8 nucleotides match TRBD1. This CDR3 has 15 residues. The V gene end was trimmed by 5 bases and the J gene end by 7 bases; junction bases not matched to a gene: 10. The germline V gene encodes CDR1 SGHAT and CDR2 FQNNGV. The CDR3 DNA sequence: TGTGCCAGCAGCCCAACCCAGGGGGCTGGTAATGAGCAGTTCTTC. Translated, it gives CASSPTQGAGNEQFF.